This entry is about one T cell receptor (beta chain). Its specificity is not known. Per the germline V gene, CDR1 is SEHNR and CDR2 is FQNEAQ (reference sequence). The V and J ends lost 0 bases and 0 bases respectively, with 15 bases between them. This CDR3 contains 19 residues. No infections or other immune events were documented during collection. This sample was included in a study of identifying expanded T cells in peripheral blood. Overall study results and limits: Across healthy donors, higher total template counts meant significantly greater approximately two-week count variance. Differentially abundant clones: about 1.2 between replicates, around 16 at roughly 15 days, roughly 18 at four.

Produced via immunoSEQ multiplex PCR; TCRdb's table is partial and in-frame only. The table includes about 85,000 clones, about 88% detected once. The clonotype comes from a person between 18 and 75 years old in good health. Sequenced: blood. This chain uses TRBV7-9 with TRBJ2-6; D is undetermined. The DNA for the CDR3 is TGTGCCAGCAGCTTAGCGTTTGGTGCCTCCCGCTCTGGGGCCAACGTCCTGACTTTC. Its protein is CASSLAFGASRSGANVLTF.